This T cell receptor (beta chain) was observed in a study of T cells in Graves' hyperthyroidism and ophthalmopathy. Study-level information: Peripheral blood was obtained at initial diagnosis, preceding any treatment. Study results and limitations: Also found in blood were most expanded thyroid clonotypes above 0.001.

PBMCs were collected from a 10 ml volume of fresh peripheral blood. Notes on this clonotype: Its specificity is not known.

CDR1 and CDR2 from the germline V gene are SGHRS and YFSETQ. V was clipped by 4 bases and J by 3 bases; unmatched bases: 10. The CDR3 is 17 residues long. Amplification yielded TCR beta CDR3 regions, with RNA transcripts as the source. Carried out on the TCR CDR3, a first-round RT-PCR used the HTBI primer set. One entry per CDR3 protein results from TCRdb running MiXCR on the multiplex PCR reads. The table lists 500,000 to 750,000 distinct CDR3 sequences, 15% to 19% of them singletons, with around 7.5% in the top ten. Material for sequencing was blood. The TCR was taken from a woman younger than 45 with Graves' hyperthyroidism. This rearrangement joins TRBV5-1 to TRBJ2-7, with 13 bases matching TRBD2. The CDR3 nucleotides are TGCGCCAGCAGCCTTCCCGGGACTAGCGGGAAGGTCTACGAGCAGTACTTC. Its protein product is CASSLPGTSGKVYEQYF.